This record covers a single T cell receptor beta chain. It was cDNA, reverse transcribed from extracted RNA, that served as the sequencing template. Only in-frame clones appear in the TCRdb table, and some are missing; sequencing was by immunoSEQ multiplex PCR. This sample yields about 210,000 clones, of which about three fifths are seen a single time; around 4.2% belongs to the top ten. Treatment indicated: oral pan-JAK inhibitor, 5-10 mg twice daily. Sampling of alopecia areata patients yielded lesional scalp punch biopsies as well as peripheral blood. The data were obtained in a study of CD8+ T cells in alopecia areata. Study-level background: Using the percentage of affected scalp area, treated patients' severity was scored.

The clonotype was recovered from a human donor with alopecia areata. The specimen was CD4+ T cells sorted from blood, collected at week 4, from a patient treated with tofacitinib.

The DNA for the CDR3 is TGTGCCAGCAGTCTTGGACTAGCGGGGGGAGTCGGTGAGCAGTTCTTC. Translating it yields CASSLGLAGGVGEQFF. J is TRBJ2-1 and V is TRBV9; 14 bases map to TRBD2. V shed 5 bases, J shed 9 bases, and the junction held 10 bases outside the gene matches. The CDR3 is 16 amino acids. The germline CDR1 and CDR2 sequences are SGDLS and YYNGEE. Complete variable domain (other parts from reference TRBV9 and TRBJ2-1): DSGVTQTPKHLITATGQRVTLRCSPRSGDLSVYWYQQSLDQGLQFLIQYYNGEERAKGNILERFSAQQFPDLHSELNLSSLELGDSALYFCASSLGLAGGVGEQFFGPGTRLTVL.